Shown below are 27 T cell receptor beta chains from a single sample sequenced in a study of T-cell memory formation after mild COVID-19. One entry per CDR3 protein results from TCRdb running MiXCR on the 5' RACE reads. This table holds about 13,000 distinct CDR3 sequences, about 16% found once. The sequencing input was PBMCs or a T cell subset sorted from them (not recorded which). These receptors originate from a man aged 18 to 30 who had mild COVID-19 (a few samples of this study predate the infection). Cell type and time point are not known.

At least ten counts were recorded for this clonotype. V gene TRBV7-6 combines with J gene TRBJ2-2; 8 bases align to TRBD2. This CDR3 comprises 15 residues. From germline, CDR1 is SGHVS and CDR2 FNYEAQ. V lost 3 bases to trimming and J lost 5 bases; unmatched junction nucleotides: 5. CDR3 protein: CASSFSGVGTGELFF. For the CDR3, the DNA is TGTGCCAGCAGCTTTAGCGGGGTTGGGACCGGGGAGCTGTTTTTT.

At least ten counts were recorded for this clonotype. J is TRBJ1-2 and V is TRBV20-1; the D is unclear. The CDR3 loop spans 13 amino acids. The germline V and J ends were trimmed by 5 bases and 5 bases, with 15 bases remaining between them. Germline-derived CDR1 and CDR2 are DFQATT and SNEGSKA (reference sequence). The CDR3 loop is CSAGRLRPYGYTF. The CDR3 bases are TGCAGTGCTGGGAGACTAAGGCCTTATGGCTACACCTTC.

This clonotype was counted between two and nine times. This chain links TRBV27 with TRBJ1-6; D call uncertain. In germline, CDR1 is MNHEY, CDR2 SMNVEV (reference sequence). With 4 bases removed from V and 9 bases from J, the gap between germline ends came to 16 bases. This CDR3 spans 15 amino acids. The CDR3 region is CASSWSVLVVSPLHF. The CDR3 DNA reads TGTGCCAGCAGTTGGAGTGTGCTTGTCGTTTCACCCCTCCACTTT.

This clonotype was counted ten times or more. The CDR3 DNA sequence: TGTGCCAGCAGCTGGGGCTTGGGAGGTCCCGCCCATGAGCAGTTCTTC. This codes for CASSWGLGGPAHEQFF. The chain employs TRBV7-6 and TRBJ2-1; D is possibly TRBD2 (6 bases). This CDR3 region has 16 residues. With 4 bases removed from V and 8 bases from J, the gap between germline ends came to 21 bases. Germline-derived CDR1 and CDR2 are SGHVS and FNYEAQ.

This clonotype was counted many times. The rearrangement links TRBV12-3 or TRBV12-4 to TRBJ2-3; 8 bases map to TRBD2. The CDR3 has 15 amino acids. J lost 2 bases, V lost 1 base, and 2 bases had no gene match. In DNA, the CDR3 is TGTGCCAGCAGTTTAGGCGGGGGGCCCACAGATACGCAGTATTTT. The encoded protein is CASSLGGGPTDTQYF.

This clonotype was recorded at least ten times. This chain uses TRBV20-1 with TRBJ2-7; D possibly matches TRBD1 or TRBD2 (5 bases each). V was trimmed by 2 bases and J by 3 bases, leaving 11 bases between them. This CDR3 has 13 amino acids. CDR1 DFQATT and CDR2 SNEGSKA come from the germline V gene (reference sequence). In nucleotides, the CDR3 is TGCAGTGCTAGACCGCCAGGGAGCTACGAGCAGTACGTC. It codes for CSARPPGSYEQYV.

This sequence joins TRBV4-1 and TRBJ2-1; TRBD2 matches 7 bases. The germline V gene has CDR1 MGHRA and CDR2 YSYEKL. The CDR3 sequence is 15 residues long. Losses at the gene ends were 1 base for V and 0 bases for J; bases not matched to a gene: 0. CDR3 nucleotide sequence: TGCGCCAGCAGCCAAGCGGGGGGCTCCTACAATGAGCAGTTCTTC. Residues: CASSQAGGSYNEQFF.

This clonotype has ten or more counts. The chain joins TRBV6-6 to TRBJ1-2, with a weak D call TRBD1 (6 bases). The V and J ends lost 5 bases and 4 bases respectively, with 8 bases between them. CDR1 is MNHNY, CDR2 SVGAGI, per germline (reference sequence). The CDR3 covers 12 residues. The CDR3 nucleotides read TGTGCCAGCAGTCTGGACAGCTATGGCTACACCTTC. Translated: CASSLDSYGYTF.

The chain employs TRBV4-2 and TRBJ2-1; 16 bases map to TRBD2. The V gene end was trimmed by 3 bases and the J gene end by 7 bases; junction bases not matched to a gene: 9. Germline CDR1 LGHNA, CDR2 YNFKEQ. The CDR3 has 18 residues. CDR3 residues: CASSQGLAGGPGGNEQFF. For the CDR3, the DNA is TGTGCCAGCAGCCAGGGACTAGCGGGAGGGCCAGGTGGAAATGAGCAGTTCTTC.

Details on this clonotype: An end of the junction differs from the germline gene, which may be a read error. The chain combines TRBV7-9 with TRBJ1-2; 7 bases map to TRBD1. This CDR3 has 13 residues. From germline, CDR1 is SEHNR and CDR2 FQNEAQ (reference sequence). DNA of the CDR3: TGTGCCGGCAGCCCCGGGACAGTCTATGGCTACACCTTC. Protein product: CAGSPGTVYGYTF.

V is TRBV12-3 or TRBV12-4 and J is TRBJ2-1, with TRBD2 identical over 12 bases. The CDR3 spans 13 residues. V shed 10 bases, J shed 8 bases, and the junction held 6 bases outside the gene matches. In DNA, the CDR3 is TGTGCCACCATACTAGCGGGGGGCCATGAGCAGTTCTTC. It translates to CATILAGGHEQFF.

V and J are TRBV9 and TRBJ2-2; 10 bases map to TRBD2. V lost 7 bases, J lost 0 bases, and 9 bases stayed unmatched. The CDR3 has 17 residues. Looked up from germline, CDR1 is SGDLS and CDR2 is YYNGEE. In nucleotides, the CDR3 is TGTGCCAGCGGCCCACCAGCGGGGGGGCCGAACACCGGGGAGCTGTTTTTT. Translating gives CASGPPAGGPNTGELFF.

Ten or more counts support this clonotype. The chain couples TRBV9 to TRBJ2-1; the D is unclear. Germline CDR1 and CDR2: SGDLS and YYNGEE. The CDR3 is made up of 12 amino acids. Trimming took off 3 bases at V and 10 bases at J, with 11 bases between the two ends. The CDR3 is CASSGMTSEQFF. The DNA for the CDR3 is TGTGCCAGCAGCGGGATGACTTCCGAGCAGTTCTTC.

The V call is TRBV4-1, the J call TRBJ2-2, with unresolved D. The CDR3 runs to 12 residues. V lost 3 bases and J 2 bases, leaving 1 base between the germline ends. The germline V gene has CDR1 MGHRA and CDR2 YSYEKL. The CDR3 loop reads CASSHNTGELFF. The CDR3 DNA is TGCGCCAGCAGCCACAACACCGGGGAGCTGTTTTTT.

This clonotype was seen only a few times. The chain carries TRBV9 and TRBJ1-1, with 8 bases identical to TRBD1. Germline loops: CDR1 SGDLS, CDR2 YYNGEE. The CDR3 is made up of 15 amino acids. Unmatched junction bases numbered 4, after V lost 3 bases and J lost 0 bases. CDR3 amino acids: CASSAGTGVNTEAFF. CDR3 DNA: TGTGCCAGCAGCGCCGGGACAGGAGTGAACACTGAAGCTTTCTTT.

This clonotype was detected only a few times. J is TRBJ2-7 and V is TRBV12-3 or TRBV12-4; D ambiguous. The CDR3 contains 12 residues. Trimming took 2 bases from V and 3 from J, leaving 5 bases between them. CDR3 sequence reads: CASSLYFYEQYF. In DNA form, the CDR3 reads TGTGCCAGCAGTTTATACTTCTACGAGCAGTACTTC.

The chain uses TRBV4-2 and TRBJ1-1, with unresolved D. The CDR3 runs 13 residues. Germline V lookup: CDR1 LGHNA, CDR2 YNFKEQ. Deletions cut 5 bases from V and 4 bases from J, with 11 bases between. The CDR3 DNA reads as TGTGCCAGCAGCGAATGGGGTTCCACTGAAGCTTTCTTT. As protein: CASSEWGSTEAFF.

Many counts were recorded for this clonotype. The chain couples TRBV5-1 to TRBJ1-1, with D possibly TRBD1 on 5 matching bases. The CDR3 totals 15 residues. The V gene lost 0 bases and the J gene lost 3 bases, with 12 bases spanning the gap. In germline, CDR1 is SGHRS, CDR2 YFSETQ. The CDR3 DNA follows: TGCGCCAGCAGCTTGGTCAGGGCAGATGACACTGAAGCTTTCTTT. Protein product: CASSLVRADDTEAFF.

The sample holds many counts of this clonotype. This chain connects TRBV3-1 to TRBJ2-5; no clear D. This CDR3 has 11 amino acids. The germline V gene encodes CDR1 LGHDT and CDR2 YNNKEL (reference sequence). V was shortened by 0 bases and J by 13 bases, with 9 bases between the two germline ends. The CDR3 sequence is CASSQDLGSYF. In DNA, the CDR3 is TGTGCCAGCAGCCAAGATTTAGGATCGTACTTC.

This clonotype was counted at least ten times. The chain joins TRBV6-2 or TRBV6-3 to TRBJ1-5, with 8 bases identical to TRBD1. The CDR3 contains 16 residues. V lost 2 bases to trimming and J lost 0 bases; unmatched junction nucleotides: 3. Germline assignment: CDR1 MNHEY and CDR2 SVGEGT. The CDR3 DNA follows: TGTGCCAGCAGTTACCGGACAGGGCATAGCAATCAGCCCCAGCATTTT. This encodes CASSYRTGHSNQPQHF.

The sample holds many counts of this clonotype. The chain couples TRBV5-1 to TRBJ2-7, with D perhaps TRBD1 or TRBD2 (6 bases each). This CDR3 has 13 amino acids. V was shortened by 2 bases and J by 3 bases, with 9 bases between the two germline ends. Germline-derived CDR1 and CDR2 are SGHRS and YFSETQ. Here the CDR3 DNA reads TGCGCCAGCAGCTTCGGGGGCTTCTACGAGCAGTACTTC. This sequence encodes CASSFGGFYEQYF.

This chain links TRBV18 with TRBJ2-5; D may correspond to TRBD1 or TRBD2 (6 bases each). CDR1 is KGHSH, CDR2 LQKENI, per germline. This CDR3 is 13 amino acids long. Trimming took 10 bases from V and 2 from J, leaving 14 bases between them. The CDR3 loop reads CATTRGQQETQYF. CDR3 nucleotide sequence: TGTGCCACTACCCGGGGGCAGCAAGAGACCCAGTACTTC.

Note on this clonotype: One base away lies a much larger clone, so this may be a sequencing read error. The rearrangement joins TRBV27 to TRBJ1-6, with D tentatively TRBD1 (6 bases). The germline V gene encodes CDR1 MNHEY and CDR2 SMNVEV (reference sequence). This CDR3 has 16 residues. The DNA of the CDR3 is TGTGCCAGCAGTGCGCTTGGGGGCTCCTATAATTCACCCCTCCTCTTT. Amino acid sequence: CASSALGGSYNSPLLF.

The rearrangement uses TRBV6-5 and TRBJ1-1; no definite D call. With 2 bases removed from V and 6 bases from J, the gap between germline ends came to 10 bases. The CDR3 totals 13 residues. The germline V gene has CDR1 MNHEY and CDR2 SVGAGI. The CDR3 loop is CASSYDGSAEAFF. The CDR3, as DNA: TGTGCCAGCAGTTACGACGGGAGCGCTGAAGCTTTCTTT.

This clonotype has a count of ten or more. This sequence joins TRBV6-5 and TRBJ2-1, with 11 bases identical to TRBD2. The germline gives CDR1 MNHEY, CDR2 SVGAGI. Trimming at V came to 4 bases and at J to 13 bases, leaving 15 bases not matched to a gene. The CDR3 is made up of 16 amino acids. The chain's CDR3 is CASSSTWTSGLYGQFF. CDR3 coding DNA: TGTGCCAGCAGTTCCACCTGGACTAGCGGGCTTTACGGTCAGTTCTTC.

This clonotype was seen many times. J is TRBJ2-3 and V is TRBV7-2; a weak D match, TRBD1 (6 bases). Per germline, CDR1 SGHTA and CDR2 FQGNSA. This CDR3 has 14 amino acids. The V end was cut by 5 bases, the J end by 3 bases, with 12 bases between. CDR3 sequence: CASSPGRGTDTQYF. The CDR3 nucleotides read TGTGCCAGCAGCCCAGGCAGGGGAACAGATACGCAGTATTTT. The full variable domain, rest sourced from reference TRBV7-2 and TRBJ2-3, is GAGVSQSPSNKVTEKGKDVELRCDPISGHTALYWYRQSLGQGLEFLIYFQGNSAPDKSGLPSDRFSAERTGGSVSTLTIQRTQQEDSAVYLCASSPGRGTDTQYFGPGTRLTVL.

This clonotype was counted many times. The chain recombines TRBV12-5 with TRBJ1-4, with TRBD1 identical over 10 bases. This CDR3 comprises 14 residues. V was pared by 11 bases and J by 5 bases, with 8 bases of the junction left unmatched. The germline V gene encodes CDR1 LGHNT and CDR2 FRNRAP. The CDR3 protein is CAGIPGQGNEKLFF. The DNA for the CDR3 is TGTGCTGGGATCCCGGGACAGGGGAATGAAAAACTGTTTTTT.